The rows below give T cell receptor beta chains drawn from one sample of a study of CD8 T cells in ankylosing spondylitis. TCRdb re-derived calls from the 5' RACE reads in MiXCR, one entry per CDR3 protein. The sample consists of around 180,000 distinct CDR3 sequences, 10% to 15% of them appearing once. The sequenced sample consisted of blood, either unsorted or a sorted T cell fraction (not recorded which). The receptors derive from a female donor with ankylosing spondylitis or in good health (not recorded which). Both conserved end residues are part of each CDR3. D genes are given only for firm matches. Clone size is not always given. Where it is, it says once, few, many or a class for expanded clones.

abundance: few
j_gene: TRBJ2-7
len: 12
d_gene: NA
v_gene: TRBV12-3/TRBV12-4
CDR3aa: CASSFAGGEQYF
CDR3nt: TGTGCCAGCAGTTTCGCGGGTGGAGAGCAGTACTTC

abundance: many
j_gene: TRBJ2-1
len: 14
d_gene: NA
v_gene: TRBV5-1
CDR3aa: CASSLDPGLVEQFF
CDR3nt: TGCGCCAGCAGCTTGGACCCAGGGTTGGTTGAGCAGTTCTTC

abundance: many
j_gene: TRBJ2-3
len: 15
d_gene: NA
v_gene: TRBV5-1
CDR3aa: CASSLWRPFTDTQYF
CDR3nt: TGCGCCAGCAGCCTATGGCGACCTTTCACAGATACGCAGTATTTT

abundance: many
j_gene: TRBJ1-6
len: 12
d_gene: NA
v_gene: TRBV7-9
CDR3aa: CASSLEGSPLHF
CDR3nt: TGTGCCAGCAGCTTAGAAGGATCACCCCTCCACTTT

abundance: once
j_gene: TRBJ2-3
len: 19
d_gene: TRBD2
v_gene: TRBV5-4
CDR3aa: CASSLGDGLAGFLGDTQYF
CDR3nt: TGTGCCAGCAGCTTGGGTGACGGACTAGCGGGCTTTTTAGGAGATACGCAGTATTTT

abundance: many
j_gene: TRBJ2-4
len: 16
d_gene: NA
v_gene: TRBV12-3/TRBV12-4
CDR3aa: CASRGGGTLAKNIQYF
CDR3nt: TGTGCCAGCCGGGGCGGCGGCACCCTAGCCAAAAACATTCAGTACTTC

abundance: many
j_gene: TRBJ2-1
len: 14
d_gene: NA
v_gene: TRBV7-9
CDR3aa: CASSSPSSYNEQFF
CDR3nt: TGTGCCAGCAGCTCCCCGAGCTCCTACAATGAGCAGTTCTTC

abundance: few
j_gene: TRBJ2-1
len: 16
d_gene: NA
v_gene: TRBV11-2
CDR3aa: CASSSPLALPYNEQFF
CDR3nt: TGTGCCAGCAGCTCCCCTCTAGCGCTCCCCTACAATGAGCAGTTCTTC

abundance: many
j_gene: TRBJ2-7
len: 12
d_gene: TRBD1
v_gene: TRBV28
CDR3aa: CASRDRVGEQYF
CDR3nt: TGTGCCAGCAGGGACAGGGTGGGGGAGCAGTACTTC

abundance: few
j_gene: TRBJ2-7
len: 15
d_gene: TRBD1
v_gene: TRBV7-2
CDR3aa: CASSYGQGGSYEQYF
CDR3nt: TGTGCCAGCAGCTACGGACAGGGGGGATCCTACGAGCAGTACTTC

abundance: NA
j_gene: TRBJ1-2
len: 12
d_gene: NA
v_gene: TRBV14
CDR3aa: CASSRNYWDYTF
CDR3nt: TGTGCCAGCAGCCGAAACTACTGGGACTACACCTTC

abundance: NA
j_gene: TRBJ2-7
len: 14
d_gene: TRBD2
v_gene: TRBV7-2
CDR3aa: CPSSPQPTSAEQYF
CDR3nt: TGTCCCAGCAGCCCCCAACCGACTAGCGCCGAGCAGTACTTC

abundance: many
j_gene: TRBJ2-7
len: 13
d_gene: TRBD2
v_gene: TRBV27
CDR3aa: CASSQPGGYEQYF
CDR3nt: TGTGCCAGCAGTCAGCCGGGAGGATACGAGCAGTACTTC

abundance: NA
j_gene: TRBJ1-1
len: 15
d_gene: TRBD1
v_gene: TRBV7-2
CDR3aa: CARSSYRGSNTEAFF
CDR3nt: TGTGCCCGCAGCTCCTACAGGGGATCGAACACTGAAGCTTTCTTT

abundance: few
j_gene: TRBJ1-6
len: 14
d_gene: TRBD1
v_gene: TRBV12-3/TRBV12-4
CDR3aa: CASSQDRENSPLHF
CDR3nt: TGTGCCAGCAGCCAAGACAGGGAAAATTCACCCCTCCACTTT

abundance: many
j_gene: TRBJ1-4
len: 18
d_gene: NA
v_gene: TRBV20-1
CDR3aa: CSARDIKRVGTPLEKLFF
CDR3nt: TGCAGTGCTAGAGATATAAAAAGGGTTGGGACTCCATTGGAAAAACTGTTTTTT

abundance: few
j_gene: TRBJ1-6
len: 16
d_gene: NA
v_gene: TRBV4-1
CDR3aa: CASSPTGSSYNSPLHF
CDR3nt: TGCGCCAGCAGCCCTACAGGTAGCTCCTATAATTCACCCCTCCACTTT

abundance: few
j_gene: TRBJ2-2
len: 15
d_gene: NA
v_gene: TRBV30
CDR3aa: CAWRSGRANTGELFF
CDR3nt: TGTGCCTGGAGAAGCGGTAGGGCGAACACCGGGGAGCTGTTTTTT

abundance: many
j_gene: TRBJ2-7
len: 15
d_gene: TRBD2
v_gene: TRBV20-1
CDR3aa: CSARPLAGAPYEQYF
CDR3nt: TGCAGTGCTAGGCCACTAGCGGGAGCCCCCTACGAGCAGTACTTC

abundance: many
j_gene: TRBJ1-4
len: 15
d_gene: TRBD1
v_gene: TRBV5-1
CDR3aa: CASSPPGQGLEKLFF
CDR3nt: TGCGCCAGCAGCCCGCCGGGACAGGGCCTGGAAAAACTGTTTTTT

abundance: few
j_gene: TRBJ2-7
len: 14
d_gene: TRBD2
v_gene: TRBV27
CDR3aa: CASSPSGTSPSQYF
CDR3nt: TGTGCCAGCAGTCCCTCCGGGACTAGCCCGTCGCAGTACTTC

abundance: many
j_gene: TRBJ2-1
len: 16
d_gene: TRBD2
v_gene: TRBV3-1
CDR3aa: CASSQELAGRYNEQFF
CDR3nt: TGTGCCAGCAGCCAAGAGCTAGCGGGCCGCTACAATGAGCAGTTCTTC

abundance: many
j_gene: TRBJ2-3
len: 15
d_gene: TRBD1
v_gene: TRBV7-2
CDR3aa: CASSLGQGTEDTQYF
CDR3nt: TGTGCCAGCAGCTTGGGGCAGGGGACAGAAGATACGCAGTATTTT

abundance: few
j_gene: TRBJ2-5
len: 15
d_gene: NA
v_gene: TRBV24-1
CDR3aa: CATSDPQGAQETQYF
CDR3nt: TGTGCCACCAGTGATCCACAAGGTGCCCAAGAGACCCAGTACTTC

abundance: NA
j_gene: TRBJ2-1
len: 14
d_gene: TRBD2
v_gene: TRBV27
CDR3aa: CASRRGSSYNEQFF
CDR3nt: TGTGCCAGTCGGCGGGGGAGCTCCTACAATGAGCAGTTCTTC

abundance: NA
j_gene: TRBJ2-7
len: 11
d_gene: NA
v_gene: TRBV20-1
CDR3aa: CSAPDSGEQYF
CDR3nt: TGCAGTGCTCCCGACAGCGGCGAGCAGTACTTC

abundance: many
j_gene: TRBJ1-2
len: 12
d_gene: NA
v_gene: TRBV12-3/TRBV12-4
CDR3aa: CASIRAAQGYTF
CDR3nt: TGTGCCAGCATTAGGGCAGCGCAAGGCTACACCTTC

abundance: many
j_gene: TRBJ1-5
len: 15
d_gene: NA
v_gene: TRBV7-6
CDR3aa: CASSHNQGGDQPQHF
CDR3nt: TGTGCCAGCAGCCACAACCAGGGAGGGGATCAGCCCCAGCATTTT

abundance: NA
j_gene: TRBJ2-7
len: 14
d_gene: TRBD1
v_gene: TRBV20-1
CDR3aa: CSARDLQGSYEQYF
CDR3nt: TGCAGTGCTAGAGATTTACAGGGGTCCTACGAGCAGTACTTC

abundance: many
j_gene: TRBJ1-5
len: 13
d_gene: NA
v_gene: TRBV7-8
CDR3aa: CASSREPNQPQHF
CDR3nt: TGTGCCAGCAGCAGGGAACCGAATCAGCCCCAGCATTTT

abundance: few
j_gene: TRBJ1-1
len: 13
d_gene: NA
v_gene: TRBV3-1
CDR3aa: CASRFGGDTEAFF
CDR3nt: TGTGCCAGCAGGTTCGGGGGCGACACTGAAGCTTTCTTT

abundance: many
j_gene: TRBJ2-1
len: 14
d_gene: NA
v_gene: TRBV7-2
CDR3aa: CASSPPLFWAEQFF
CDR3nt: TGTGCCAGCAGCCCTCCCCTGTTTTGGGCGGAACAGTTCTTC

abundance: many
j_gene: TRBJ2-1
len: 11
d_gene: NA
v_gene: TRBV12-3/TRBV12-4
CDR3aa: CASSLRNEQFF
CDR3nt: TGTGCCAGCAGTTTGCGCAATGAGCAGTTCTTC

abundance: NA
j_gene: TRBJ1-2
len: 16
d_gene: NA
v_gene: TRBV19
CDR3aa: CASSRLTDRFAGGYTF
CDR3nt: TGTGCCAGTAGTAGACTCACCGACCGGTTCGCGGGAGGCTACACCTTC

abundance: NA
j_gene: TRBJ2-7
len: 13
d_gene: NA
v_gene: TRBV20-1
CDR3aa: CSAPAEGSYEQYF
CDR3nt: TGCAGTGCTCCCGCGGAAGGCTCCTACGAGCAGTACTTC

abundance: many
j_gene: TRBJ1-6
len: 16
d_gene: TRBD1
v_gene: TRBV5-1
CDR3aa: CASSQDGQGGNSPLHF
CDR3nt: TGCGCCAGCAGCCAGGACGGACAGGGTGGAAATTCACCCCTCCACTTT

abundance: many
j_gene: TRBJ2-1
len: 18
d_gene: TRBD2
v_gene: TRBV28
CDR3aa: CASSPGLAARSSYNEQFF
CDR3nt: TGTGCCAGCAGCCCGGGACTAGCGGCAAGGAGCTCCTACAATGAGCAGTTCTTC

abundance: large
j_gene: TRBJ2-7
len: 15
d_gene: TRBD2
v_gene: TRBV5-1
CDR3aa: CASSPATSGAYEQYF
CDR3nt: TGCGCCAGCAGCCCGGCCACTAGCGGGGCCTACGAGCAGTACTTC

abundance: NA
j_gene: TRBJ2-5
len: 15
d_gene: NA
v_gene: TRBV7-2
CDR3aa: CASSLVLGVQETQYF
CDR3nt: TGTGCCAGCAGCTTAGTGCTAGGGGTTCAAGAGACCCAGTACTTC

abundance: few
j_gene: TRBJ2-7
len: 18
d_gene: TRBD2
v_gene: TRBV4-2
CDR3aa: CASSQDGTLAESSYEQYF
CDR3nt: TGTGCCAGCAGCCAAGATGGGACCCTAGCGGAGAGCTCCTACGAGCAGTACTTC

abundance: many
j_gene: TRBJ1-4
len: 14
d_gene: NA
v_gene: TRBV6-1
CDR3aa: CASSEGRGNEKLFF
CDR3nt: TGTGCCAGCAGTGAAGGGAGGGGGAATGAAAAACTGTTTTTT

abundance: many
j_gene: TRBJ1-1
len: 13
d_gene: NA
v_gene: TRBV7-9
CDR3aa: CASSATGGTEAFF
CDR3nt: TGTGCCAGCAGCGCGACGGGGGGCACTGAAGCTTTCTTT

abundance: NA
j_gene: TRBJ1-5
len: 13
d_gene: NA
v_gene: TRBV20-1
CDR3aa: CSAQGGVGQPQHF
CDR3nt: TGCAGTGCTCAGGGAGGGGTTGGTCAGCCCCAGCATTTT

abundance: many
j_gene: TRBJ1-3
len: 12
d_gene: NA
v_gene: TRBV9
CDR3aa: CASSTYGNTIYF
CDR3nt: TGTGCCAGCAGCACCTACGGAAACACCATATATTTT